Listed below are T cell receptor beta chains from one sample, sequenced in a study of shared clonotypes between healthy human individuals. Clones were sequenced by immunoSEQ multiplex PCR, and TCRdb holds only the in-frame ones, with some missing. The sample contains some 2,000,000 clones, 90% to 95% of which appear only once. The sample taken for sequencing was naive CD4+ T cells sorted from blood. The source is a man younger than 30 in good health. CDR3s leave out the opening cysteine and the closing phenylalanine or tryptophan. D genes are given only for firm matches.

v_call: TRBV7-2; d_call: .; cdr3_aa: ASSPRGETQY
v_call: TRBV10-3; d_call: .; cdr3_aa: AISLGSLGDTQY
v_call: TRBV19; d_call: TRBD1; cdr3_aa: ASSTKDRGLNQPQH
v_call: TRBV10-3; d_call: .; cdr3_aa: AITKDVLNTEAF
v_call: TRBV28; d_call: .; cdr3_aa: ASNPGGGFGNTIY
v_call: TRBV10-3; d_call: .; cdr3_aa: AISESLLETQY
v_call: TRBV5-1; d_call: .; cdr3_aa: ASSWTDYNEQF
v_call: TRBV4-1; d_call: TRBD1; cdr3_aa: ASSQGQGDQPQH
v_call: TRBV7-2; d_call: .; cdr3_aa: ASSSTGRDGELF
v_call: TRBV11-1; d_call: TRBD1; cdr3_aa: ASSSKTTGHYGYT
v_call: TRBV6-1; d_call: .; cdr3_aa: AGQWGKYYEQY
v_call: TRBV5-1; d_call: .; cdr3_aa: ASSFQGRQETQY
v_call: TRBV7-2; d_call: .; cdr3_aa: ASSPGGPPYEQY
v_call: TRBV6-5; d_call: TRBD2; cdr3_aa: ASTGSGMTYNEQF
v_call: TRBV7-2; d_call: .; cdr3_aa: ASSLSRDKTYEQY
v_call: TRBV5-1; d_call: .; cdr3_aa: ASSPVGGAYEQY
v_call: TRBV29-1; d_call: .; cdr3_aa: SVVRDIRETQY
v_call: TRBV11-2; d_call: .; cdr3_aa: ASSLLRNQETQY
v_call: TRBV10-2; d_call: .; cdr3_aa: ASIGGGLAKNIQY
v_call: TRBV2; d_call: TRBD2; cdr3_aa: ATHGLAGSYEQY
v_call: TRBV2; d_call: .; cdr3_aa: ASSDRPNNEQF
v_call: TRBV7-2; d_call: .; cdr3_aa: ASSPEAPQAQPQH
v_call: TRBV6-4; d_call: TRBD2; cdr3_aa: ASSALGLAGTITDTQY
v_call: TRBV7-2; d_call: TRBD1; cdr3_aa: ASRLQGTSNQPQH
v_call: TRBV30; d_call: TRBD2; cdr3_aa: AWRDRGTSLDTQY
v_call: TRBV7-2; d_call: .; cdr3_aa: ASSADGGYSGELF
v_call: TRBV5-1; d_call: TRBD2; cdr3_aa: ASTKLAGGSYEQY
v_call: TRBV5-1; d_call: .; cdr3_aa: ASSFITGPGELF
v_call: TRBV4-1; d_call: .; cdr3_aa: ASTSVGDSNQPQH
v_call: TRBV11-2; d_call: TRBD1; cdr3_aa: ASSYLGQLTYEQY
v_call: TRBV10-3; d_call: .; cdr3_aa: AISEPPRSLGYEQY
v_call: TRBV6-1; d_call: TRBD1; cdr3_aa: ASSDGQVGYT
v_call: TRBV5-1; d_call: TRBD1; cdr3_aa: ASNLGQGEETQY
v_call: TRBV30; d_call: .; cdr3_aa: AWSRWGSPGPQH
v_call: TRBV4-1; d_call: TRBD1; cdr3_aa: ASSQPTGGAWGYT
v_call: TRBV4-1; d_call: .; cdr3_aa: ASSQFSGPGRETQY
v_call: TRBV4-1; d_call: .; cdr3_aa: ASSQARVGGTEAF
v_call: TRBV5-4; d_call: .; cdr3_aa: ASSLPSESNEQF
v_call: TRBV9; d_call: .; cdr3_aa: ASSVGAGVTYEQY
v_call: TRBV6-1; d_call: TRBD2; cdr3_aa: ASSELGLAGMGGGTDTQY
v_call: TRBV30; d_call: TRBD1; cdr3_aa: AWSVIYKDRGYEQY
v_call: TRBV5-1; d_call: .; cdr3_aa: ASSSDGPNNEQF
v_call: TRBV19; d_call: .; cdr3_aa: ASSIAGDSSFYEQY
v_call: TRBV5-1; d_call: TRBD1; cdr3_aa: ASSLGDRTNEQF
v_call: TRBV5-1; d_call: TRBD2; cdr3_aa: ASSLSPGLAGPDTQY
v_call: TRBV19; d_call: TRBD1; cdr3_aa: ASSTRQGPGSPLH
v_call: TRBV9; d_call: .; cdr3_aa: ASSVAERDSGTQY
v_call: TRBV12-5; d_call: TRBD1; cdr3_aa: ASGLGTGWTGELF
v_call: TRBV7-2; d_call: TRBD2; cdr3_aa: ASSHPGLAGKTDTQY
v_call: TRBV10-2; d_call: .; cdr3_aa: ASSSNGEQY
v_call: TRBV30; d_call: .; cdr3_aa: AWSGTTNYGYT
v_call: TRBV7-9; d_call: TRBD2; cdr3_aa: ASSISGRSYNEQF
v_call: TRBV7-2; d_call: .; cdr3_aa: ASSSTDILAKNIQY
v_call: TRBV18; d_call: .; cdr3_aa: ASSPGVNEQF
v_call: TRBV4-1; d_call: TRBD1; cdr3_aa: ASSLKLKDRVAGELF